This is a list of T cell receptor beta chains from one sample in a study of T-cell memory formation after mild COVID-19. TCRdb processed the 5' RACE reads anew with MiXCR; each CDR3 protein has one entry. The sample lists about 250,000 distinct CDR3 sequences; approximately 15% were seen once. Material for sequencing was PBMCs or a T cell subset sorted from them (not recorded which). The source is an adult woman who had mild COVID-19 (a few samples of this study predate the infection). Cell type and time point are not known. The CDR3 runs from the conserved cysteine through the conserved F or W. D genes are given only for firm matches. Size is omitted from some rows. Given values are once, few, many or a class for expanded clones.

clone size | D gene | J gene | CDR3 length | V gene | CDR3 DNA | CDR3 protein
many | NA | TRBJ2-3 | 15 | TRBV24-1 | TGTGCCACCAGTGAACAGTACCCCAGCACAGATACGCAGTATTTT | CATSEQYPSTDTQYF
few | TRBD2 | TRBJ2-5 | 15 | TRBV18 | TGTGCCAGCTACACTTCGCGGGGGGTCCAAGAGACCCAGTACTTC | CASYTSRGVQETQYF
NA | NA | TRBJ1-1 | 12 | TRBV14 | TGTGCCAGCAGCCAAGGTGACGGCACAGCTTTCTTT | CASSQGDGTAFF
NA | NA | TRBJ2-7 | 15 | TRBV20-1 | TGCAGTGCAACAAGGGGGTCTAGCGGCCCCCTCGAGCAGTACTTC | CSATRGSSGPLEQYF
few | NA | TRBJ1-5 | 13 | TRBV25-1 | TGTGCCAGCAGTCAGCACGGGGATCAGCCCCAGCATTTT | CASSQHGDQPQHF
NA | NA | TRBJ1-6 | 14 | TRBV27 | TGTGCCAGCAGTCAGGGGCAAAGTAATTCACCCCTCCACTTT | CASSQGQSNSPLHF
many | NA | TRBJ2-7 | 15 | TRBV12-3/TRBV12-4 | TGTGCCAGCAGAACCAACGCGGGACCCTCCTACGAGCAGTACTTC | CASRTNAGPSYEQYF
NA | NA | TRBJ2-3 | 13 | TRBV18 | TGTGCCAGCTCACCTGACCTATCCTATACGCAGTATTTT | CASSPDLSYTQYF
few | NA | TRBJ2-2 | 11 | TRBV3-1 | TGTGCCAGCAGCCAAGCCGGGGAGCTGTTTTTT | CASSQAGELFF
few | TRBD2 | TRBJ2-1 | 15 | TRBV5-6 | TGTGCCAGCAGCTTGAGGCTAGCGGGAGCCGATGAGCAGTTCTTC | CASSLRLAGADEQFF
NA | TRBD2 | TRBJ2-3 | 18 | TRBV11-3 | TGTGCCAGCAGCTCCCCTAAGACTAGCGGGAGTCATACAGATACGCAGTATTTT | CASSSPKTSGSHTDTQYF
few | TRBD2 | TRBJ2-7 | 16 | TRBV11-2 | TGTGCCAGCAGCCTACTAAGGGGACTAGTCCTCCACGAGCAGTACTTC | CASSLLRGLVLHEQYF
NA | NA | TRBJ1-6 | 15 | TRBV7-2 | TGTGCCAGCAGTTCGGTCGGCCCCTATAATTCACCCCTCCACTTT | CASSSVGPYNSPLHF
few | NA | TRBJ2-7 | 14 | TRBV5-1 | TGCGCCAGCAGCTTGGGACAGCACTCCTACGAGCAGTACTTC | CASSLGQHSYEQYF
NA | TRBD1 | TRBJ2-5 | 15 | TRBV14 | TGTGCCAGCAGCCAGACACAGGGGATTGAGGGGACCCAGTACTTC | CASSQTQGIEGTQYF